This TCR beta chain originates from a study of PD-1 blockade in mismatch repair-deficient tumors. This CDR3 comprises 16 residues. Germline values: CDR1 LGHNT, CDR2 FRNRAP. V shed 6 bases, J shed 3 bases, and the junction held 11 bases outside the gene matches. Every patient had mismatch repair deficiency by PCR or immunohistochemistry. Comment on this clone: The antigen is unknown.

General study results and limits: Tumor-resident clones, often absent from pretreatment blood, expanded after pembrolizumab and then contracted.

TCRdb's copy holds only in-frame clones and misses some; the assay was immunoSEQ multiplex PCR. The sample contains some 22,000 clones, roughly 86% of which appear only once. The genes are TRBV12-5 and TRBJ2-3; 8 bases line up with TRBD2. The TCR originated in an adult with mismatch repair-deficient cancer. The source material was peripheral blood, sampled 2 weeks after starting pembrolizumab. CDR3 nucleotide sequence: TGTGCTAGTGGCGAAACTCGACTAGCGAAAACAGATACGCAGTATTTT. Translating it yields CASGETRLAKTDTQYF.